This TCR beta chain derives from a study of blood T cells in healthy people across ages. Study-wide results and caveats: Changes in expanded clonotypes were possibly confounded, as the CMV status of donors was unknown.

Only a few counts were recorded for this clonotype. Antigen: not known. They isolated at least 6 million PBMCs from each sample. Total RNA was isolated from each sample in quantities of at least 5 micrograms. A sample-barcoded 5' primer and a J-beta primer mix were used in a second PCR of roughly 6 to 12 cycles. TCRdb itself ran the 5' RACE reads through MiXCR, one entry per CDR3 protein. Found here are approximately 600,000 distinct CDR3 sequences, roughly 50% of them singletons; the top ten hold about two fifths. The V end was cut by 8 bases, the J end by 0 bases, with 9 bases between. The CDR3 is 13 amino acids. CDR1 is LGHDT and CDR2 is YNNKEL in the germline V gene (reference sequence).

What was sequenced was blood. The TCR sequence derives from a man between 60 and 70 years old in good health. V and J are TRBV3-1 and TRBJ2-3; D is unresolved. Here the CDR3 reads CASRRQSTDTQYF. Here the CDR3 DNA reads TGTGCCAGCCGCCGCCAAAGCACAGATACGCAGTATTTT.